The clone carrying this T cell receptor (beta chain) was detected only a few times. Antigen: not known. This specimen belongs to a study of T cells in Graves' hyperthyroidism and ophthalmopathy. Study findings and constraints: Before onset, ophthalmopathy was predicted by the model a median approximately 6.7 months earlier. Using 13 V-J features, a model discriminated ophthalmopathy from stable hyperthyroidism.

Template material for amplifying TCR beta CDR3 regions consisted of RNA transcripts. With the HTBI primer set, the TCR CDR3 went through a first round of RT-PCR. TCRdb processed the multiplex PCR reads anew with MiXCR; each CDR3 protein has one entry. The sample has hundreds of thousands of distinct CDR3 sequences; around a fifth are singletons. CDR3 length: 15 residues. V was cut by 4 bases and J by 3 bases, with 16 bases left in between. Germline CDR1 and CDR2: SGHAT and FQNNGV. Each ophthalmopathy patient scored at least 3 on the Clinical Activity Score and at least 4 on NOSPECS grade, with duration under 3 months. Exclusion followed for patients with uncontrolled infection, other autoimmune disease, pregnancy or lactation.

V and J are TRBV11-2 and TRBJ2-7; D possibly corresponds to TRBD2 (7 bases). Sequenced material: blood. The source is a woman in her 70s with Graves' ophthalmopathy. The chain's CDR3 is CASSWGGGEIYEQYF. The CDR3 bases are TGTGCCAGCAGCTGGGGAGGGGGGGAGATCTACGAGCAGTACTTC.